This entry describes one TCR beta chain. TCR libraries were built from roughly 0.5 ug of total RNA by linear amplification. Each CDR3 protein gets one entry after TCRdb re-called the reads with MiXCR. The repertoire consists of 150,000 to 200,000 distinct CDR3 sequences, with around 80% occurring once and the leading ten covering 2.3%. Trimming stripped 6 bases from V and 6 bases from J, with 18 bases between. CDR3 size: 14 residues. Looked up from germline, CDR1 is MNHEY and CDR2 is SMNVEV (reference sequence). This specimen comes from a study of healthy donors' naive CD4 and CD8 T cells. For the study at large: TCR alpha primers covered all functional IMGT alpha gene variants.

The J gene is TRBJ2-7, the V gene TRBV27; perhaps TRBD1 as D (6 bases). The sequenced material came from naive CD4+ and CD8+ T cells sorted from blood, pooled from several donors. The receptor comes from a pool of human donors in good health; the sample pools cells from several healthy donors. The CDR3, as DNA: TGTGCCAGCAGCCACGACGGACAGACGGCCGAGCAGTACTTC. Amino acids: CASSHDGQTAEQYF.